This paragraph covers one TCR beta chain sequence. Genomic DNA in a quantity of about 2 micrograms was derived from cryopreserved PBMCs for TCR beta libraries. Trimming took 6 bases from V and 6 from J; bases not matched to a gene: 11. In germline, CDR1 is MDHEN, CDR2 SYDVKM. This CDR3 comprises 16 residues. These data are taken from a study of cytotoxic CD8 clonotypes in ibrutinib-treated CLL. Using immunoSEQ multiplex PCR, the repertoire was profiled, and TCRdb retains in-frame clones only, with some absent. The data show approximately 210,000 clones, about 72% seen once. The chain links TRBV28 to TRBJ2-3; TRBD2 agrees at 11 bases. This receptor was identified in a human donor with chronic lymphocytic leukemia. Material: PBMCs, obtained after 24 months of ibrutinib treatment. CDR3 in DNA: TGTGCCAGCAGCCCAGGGACTAGCGGAACGTTGGATACGCAGTATTTT. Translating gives CASSPGTSGTLDTQYF.